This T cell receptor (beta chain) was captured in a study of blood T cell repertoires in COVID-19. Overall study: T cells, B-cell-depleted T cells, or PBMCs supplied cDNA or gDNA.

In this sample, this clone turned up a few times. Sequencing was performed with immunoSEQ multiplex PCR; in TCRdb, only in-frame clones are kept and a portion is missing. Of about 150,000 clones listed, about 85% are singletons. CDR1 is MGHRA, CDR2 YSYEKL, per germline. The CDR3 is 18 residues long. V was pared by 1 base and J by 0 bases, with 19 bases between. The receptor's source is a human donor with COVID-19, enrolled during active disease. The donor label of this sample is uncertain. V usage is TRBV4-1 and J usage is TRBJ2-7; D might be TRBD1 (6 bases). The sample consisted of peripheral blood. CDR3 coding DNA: TGCGCCAGCAGCCAAGGGGGGACACTGATTACGAGCTCCTACGAGCAGTACTTC. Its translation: CASSQGGTLITSSYEQYF.